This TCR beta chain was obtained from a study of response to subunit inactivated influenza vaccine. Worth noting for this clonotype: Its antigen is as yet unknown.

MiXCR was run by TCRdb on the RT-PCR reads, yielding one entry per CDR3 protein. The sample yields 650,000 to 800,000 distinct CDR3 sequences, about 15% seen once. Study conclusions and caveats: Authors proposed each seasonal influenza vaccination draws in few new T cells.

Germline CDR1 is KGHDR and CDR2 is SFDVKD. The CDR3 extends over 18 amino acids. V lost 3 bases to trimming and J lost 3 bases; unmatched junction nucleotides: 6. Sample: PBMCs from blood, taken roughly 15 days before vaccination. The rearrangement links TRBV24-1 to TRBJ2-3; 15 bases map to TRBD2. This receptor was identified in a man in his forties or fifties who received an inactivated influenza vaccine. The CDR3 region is CATSDRTSGRAGTDTQYF. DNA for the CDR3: TGTGCCACCAGTGATCGGACTAGCGGGAGGGCCGGGACAGATACGCAGTATTTT.